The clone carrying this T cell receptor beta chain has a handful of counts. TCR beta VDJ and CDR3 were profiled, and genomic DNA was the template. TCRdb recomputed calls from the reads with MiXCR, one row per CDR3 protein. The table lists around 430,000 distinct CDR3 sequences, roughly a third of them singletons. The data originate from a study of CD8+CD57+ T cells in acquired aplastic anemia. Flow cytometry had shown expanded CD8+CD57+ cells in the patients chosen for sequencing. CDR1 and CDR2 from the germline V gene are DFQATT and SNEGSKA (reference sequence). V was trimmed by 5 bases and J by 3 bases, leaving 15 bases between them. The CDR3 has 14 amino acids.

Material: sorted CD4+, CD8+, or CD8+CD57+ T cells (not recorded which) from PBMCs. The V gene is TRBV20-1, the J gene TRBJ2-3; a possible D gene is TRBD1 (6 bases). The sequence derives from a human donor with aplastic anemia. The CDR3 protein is CSAPQGSRTDTQYF. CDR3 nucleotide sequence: TGCAGTGCTCCACAGGGCAGTAGGACAGATACGCAGTATTTT.